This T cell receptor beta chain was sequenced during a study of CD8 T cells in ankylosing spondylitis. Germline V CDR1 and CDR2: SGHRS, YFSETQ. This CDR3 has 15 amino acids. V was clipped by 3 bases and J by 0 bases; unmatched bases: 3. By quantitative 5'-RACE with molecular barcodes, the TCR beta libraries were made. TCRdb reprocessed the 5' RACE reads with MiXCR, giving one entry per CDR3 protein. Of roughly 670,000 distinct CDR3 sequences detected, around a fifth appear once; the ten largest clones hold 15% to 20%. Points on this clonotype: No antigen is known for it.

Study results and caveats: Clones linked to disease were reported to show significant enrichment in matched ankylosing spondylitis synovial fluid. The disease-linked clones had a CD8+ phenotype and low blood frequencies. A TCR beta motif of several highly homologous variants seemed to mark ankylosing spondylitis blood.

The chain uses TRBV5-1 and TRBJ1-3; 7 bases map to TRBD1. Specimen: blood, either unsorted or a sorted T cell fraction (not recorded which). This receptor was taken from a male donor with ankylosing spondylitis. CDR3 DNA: TGCGCCAGCAGCTGGGGACAGTCCTCTGGAAACACCATATATTTT. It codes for CASSWGQSSGNTIYF.